Given below is one T cell receptor beta chain in context. The entry originates in a study of blood T cell repertoires in COVID-19. About the research overall: Samples came from the United States, Italy and Spain, spanning acute and convalescent COVID-19.

Recruited during active infection, patients (from Seattle) were subsequently followed longitudinally. The authors' processing: Reference gene primer amplification in the assay estimated nucleated cell counts. Data came from immunoSEQ multiplex PCR; TCRdb stores just in-frame clones and leaves some out. For V, J and clone size, that table is used; D and trimming come from the DNA. The table lists 150,000 to 200,000 clones, 80% to 85% of them singletons, with roughly 15% in the top ten. Germline CDR1 and CDR2: MDHEN and SYDVKM. The germline V and J ends were trimmed by 7 bases and 0 bases, with 4 bases remaining between them. The CDR3 has 12 residues.

Sequenced: peripheral blood. The origin of this receptor is a woman aged 70 to 79 with COVID-19, enrolled during active disease. The chain uses TRBV28 and TRBJ1-3; D remains ambiguous. DNA for the CDR3: TGTGCCAGCACTATCTCTGGAAACACCATATATTTT. Translated, it gives CASTISGNTIYF.